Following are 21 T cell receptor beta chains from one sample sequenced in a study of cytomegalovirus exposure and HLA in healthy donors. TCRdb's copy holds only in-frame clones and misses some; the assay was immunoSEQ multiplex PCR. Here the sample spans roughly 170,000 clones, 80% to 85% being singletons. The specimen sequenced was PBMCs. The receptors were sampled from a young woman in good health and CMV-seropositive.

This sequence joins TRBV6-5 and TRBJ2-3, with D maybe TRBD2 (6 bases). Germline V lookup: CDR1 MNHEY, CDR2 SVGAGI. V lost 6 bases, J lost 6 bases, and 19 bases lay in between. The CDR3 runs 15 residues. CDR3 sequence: CASRPPGLPGDTQYF. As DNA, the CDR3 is TGTGCCAGCAGACCCCCGGGACTCCCAGGGGATACGCAGTATTTT.

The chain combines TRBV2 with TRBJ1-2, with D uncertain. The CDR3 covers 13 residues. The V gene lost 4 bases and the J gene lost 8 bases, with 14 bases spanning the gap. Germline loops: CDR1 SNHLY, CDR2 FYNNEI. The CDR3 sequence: CASSGVAVIGYTF. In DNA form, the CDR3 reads TGTGCCAGCAGTGGGGTGGCGGTTATCGGCTACACCTTC.

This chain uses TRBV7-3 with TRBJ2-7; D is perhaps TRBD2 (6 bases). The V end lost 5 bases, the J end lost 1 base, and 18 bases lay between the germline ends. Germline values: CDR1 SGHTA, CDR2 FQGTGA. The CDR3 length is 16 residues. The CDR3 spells CASSPTPDGTSYEQYF. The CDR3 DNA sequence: TGTGCCAGCAGCCCTACTCCCGACGGGACTTCCTACGAGCAGTACTTC.

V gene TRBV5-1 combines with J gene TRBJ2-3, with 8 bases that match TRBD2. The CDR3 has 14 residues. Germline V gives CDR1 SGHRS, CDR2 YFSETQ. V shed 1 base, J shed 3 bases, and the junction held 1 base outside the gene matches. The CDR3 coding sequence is TGCGCCAGCAGCTTGACTAGCGGAACAGATACGCAGTATTTT. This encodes CASSLTSGTDTQYF. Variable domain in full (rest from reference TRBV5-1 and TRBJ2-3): KAGVTQTPRYLIKTRGQQVTLSCSPISGHRSVSWYQQTPGQGLQFLFEYFSETQRNKGNFPGRFSGRQFSNSRSEMNVSTLELGDSALYLCASSLTSGTDTQYFGPGTRLTVL.

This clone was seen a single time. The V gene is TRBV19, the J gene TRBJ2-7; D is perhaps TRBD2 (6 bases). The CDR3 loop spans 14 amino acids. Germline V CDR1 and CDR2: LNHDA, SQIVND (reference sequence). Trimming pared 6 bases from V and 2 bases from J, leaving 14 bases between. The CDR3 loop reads CASRNGGGTYEQYF. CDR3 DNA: TGTGCCAGTAGGAACGGGGGAGGAACCTACGAGCAGTACTTC.

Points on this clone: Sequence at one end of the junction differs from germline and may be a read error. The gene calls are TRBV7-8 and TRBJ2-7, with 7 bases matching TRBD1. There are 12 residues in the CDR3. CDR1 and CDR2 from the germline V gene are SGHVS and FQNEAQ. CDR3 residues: CASSLLKGADYF. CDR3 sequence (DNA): TGTGCCAGCAGCTTACTTAAGGGGGCTGATTATTTC.

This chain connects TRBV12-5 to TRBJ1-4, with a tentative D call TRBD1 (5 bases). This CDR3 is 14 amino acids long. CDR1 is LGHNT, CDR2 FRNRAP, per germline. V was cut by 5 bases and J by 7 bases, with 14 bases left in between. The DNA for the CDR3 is TGTGCTAGTGGTAACCGGGGGGTGGCTGAAAAACTGTTTTTT. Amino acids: CASGNRGVAEKLFF.

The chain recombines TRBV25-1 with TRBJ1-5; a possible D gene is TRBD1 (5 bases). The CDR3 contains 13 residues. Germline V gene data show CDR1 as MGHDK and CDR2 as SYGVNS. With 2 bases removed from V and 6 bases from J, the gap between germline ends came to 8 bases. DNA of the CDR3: TGTGCCAGCAGTGAACAGGGTGGTCAGCCCCAGCATTTT. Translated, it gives CASSEQGGQPQHF.

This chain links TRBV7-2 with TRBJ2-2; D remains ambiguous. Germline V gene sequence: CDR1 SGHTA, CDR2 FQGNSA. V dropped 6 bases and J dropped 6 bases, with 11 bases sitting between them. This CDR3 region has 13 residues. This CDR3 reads CASSFQAAGELFF. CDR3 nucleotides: TGTGCCAGCAGTTTTCAGGCTGCCGGGGAGCTGTTTTTT.

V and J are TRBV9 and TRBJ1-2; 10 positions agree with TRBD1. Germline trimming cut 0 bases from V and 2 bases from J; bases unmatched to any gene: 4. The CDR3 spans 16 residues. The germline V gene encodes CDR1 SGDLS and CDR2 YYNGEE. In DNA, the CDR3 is TGTGCCAGCAGCGTAGATGCGGGACAGGGGAACTATGGCTACACCTTC. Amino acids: CASSVDAGQGNYGYTF.

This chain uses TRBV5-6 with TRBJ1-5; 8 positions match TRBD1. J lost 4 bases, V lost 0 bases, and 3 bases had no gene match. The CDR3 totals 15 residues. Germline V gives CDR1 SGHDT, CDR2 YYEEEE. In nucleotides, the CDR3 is TGTGCCAGCAGCTTGGGGACAGGGATAAATCAGCCCCAGCATTTT. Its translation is CASSLGTGINQPQHF.

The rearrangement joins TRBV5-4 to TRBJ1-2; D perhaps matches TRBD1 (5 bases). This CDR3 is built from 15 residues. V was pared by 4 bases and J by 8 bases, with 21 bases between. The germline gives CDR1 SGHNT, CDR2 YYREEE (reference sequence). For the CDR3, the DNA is TGTGCCAGCAGCCGGTTTGGGGGAGAAGCGGGCGGCTACACCTTC. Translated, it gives CASSRFGGEAGGYTF.

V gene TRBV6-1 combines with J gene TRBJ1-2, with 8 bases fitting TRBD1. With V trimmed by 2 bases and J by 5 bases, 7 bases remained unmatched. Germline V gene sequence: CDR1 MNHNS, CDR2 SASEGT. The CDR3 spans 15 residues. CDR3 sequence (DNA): TGTGCCAGCAGTGAACCCGCAGGGGGCGGGTATGGCTACACCTTC. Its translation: CASSEPAGGGYGYTF.

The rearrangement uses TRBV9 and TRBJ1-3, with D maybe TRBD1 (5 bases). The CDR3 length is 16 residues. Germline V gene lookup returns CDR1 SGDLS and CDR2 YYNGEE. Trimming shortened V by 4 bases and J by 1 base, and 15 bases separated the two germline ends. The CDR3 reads CASSPQPGRSGNTIYF. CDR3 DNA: TGTGCCAGCAGCCCTCAACCAGGGAGGTCTGGAAACACCATATATTTT.

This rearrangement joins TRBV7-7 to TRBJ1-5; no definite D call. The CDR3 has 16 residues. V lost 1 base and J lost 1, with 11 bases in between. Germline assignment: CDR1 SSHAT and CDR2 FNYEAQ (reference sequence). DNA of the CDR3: TGTGCCAGCAGCTTAGGCCCGACTGTGAGCAATCAGCCCCAGCATTTT. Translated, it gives CASSLGPTVSNQPQHF.

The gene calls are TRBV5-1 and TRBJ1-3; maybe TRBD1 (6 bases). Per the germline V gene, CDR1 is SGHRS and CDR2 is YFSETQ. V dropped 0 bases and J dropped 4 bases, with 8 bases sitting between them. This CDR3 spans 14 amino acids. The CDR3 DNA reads TGCGCCAGCAGCTTGGACAGGGTCGGAAACACCATATATTTT. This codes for CASSLDRVGNTIYF.

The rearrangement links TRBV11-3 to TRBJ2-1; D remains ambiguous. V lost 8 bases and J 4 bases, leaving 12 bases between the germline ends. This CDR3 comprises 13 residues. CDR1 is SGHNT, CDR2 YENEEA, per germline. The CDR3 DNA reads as TGTGCCAGCGGTACGGGTGAATACAATGAGCAGTTCTTC. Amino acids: CASGTGEYNEQFF.

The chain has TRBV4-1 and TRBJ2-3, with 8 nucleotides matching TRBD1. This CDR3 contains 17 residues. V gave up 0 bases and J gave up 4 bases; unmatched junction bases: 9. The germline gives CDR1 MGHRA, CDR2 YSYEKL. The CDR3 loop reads CASSQDGDRPRADTQYF. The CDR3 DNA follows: TGCGCCAGCAGCCAAGATGGGGACAGGCCTAGGGCAGATACGCAGTATTTT.

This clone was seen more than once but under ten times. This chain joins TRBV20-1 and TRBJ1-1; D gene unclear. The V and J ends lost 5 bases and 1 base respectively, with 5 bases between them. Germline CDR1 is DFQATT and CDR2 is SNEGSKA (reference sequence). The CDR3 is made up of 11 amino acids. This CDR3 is CSAWRNTEAFF. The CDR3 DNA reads TGCAGTGCTTGGAGGAACACTGAAGCTTTCTTT.

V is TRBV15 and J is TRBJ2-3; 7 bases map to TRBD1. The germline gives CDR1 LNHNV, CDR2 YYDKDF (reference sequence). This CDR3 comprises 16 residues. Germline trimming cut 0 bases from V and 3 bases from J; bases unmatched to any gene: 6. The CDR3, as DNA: TGTGCCACCAGCAGAGAACAGGGGCTGAAGACAGATACGCAGTATTTT. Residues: CATSREQGLKTDTQYF.

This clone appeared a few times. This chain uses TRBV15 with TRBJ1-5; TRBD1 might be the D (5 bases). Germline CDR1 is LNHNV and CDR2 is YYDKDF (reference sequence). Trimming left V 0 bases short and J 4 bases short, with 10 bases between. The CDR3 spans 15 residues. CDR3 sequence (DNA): TGTGCCACCAGCAGAGAGACCAGGGTGAATCAGCCCCAGCATTTT. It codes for CATSRETRVNQPQHF.